This note documents a single T cell receptor (beta chain) sequence. The data are from a study of blood T cell repertoires in COVID-19. Study as a whole: The origin of the acute and convalescent COVID-19 samples was the United States, Italy and Spain. The analysed material was cDNA or gDNA that came from T cells, B-cell-depleted T cells, or PBMCs.

How the authors handled the data: Amplification from reference gene primers served as the basis for estimated nucleated cell counts. The data were produced by immunoSEQ multiplex PCR, yet TCRdb's version contains in-frame clones alone and is incomplete. V, J and clone size are those of that table, while D and trimming were read from the DNA. The table shows fewer than 150,000 clones, with 70% to 85% occurring only once. The source of this sequence is a woman of 80 years or more in a cohort sampled during active or convalescent COVID-19. Specimen: peripheral blood.

The CDR3 bases are TGTGCCAGTAGTCCCGGGGCGCGGGGTCAGCCCCAGCATTTT. This codes for CASSPGARGQPQHF. The chain links TRBV19 to TRBJ1-5, with a weak D call TRBD1 (5 bases). The V end lost 5 bases, the J end lost 6 bases, and 14 bases lay between the germline ends. This CDR3 is 14 amino acids long. CDR1 and CDR2 from the germline V gene are LNHDA and SQIVND (reference sequence). The full variable domain, its missing parts supplied by reference TRBV19 and TRBJ1-5, is DGGITQSPKYLFRKEGQNVTLSCEQNLNHDAMYWYRQDPGQGLRLIYYSQIVNDFQKGDIAEGYSVSREKKESFPLTVTSAQKNPTAFYLCASSPGARGQPQHFGDGTRLSIL.